The next 20 T cell receptor beta chains were all read from a single sample in a study of beta chain features in type 1 diabetes. Reverse transcribing all isolated RNA meant expressed TCRB transcripts were sequenced. Sequencing was performed with immunoSEQ multiplex PCR; in TCRdb, only in-frame clones are kept and a portion is missing. Among some 180,000 clones listed, about 13% were seen once. The specimen sequenced was central memory CD4+ T cells from blood. The receptors here all came from a woman between 18 and 30 years old in good health.

The chain is built from TRBV4-2 and TRBJ2-2; 8 bases line up with TRBD1. Unmatched junction bases numbered 4, after V lost 4 bases and J lost 0 bases. This CDR3 is built from 16 residues. CDR1 and CDR2 from the germline V gene are LGHNA and YNFKEQ. This chain's CDR3 is CASSLQQGANTGELFF. CDR3 bases: TGTGCCAGCAGCCTTCAACAGGGGGCGAACACCGGGGAGCTGTTTTTT.

This clone was seen a handful of times. The sample carries other DNA sequences with the same CDR3. This sequence joins TRBV2 and TRBJ2-2; no clear D gene. The germline V gene encodes CDR1 SNHLY and CDR2 FYNNEI. The CDR3 totals 14 residues. V was pared by 4 bases and J by 1 base, with 7 bases between. The CDR3 sequence: CASSGQLNTGELFF. The CDR3 coding sequence is TGTGCCAGCAGTGGTCAGTTGAACACCGGGGAGCTGTTTTTT.

The CDR3 DNA sequence: TGTGCCAGCCGACTAGACAGCTACGAGCAGTACTTC. The encoded protein is CASRLDSYEQYF. The chain uses TRBV5-4 and TRBJ2-7; D perhaps matches TRBD2 (6 bases). Germline V lookup: CDR1 SGHNT, CDR2 YYREEE (reference sequence). This CDR3 has 12 amino acids. V was cut by 7 bases and J by 3 bases, with 11 bases left in between.

This sequence joins TRBV5-1 and TRBJ1-2; possible D gene TRBD1, 5 bases. The V end lost 3 bases, the J end lost 0 bases, and 6 bases lay between the germline ends. The CDR3 is 13 amino acids. Germline-derived CDR1 and CDR2 are SGHRS and YFSETQ. The DNA of the CDR3 is TGCGCCAGCAGCTCGACAGCTAACTATGGCTACACCTTC. Protein sequence: CASSSTANYGYTF. Filled out from reference TRBV5-1 and TRBJ1-2, the complete variable domain reads KAGVTQTPRYLIKTRGQQVTLSCSPISGHRSVSWYQQTPGQGLQFLFEYFSETQRNKGNFPGRFSGRQFSNSRSEMNVSTLELGDSALYLCASSSTANYGYTFGSGTRLTVV.

The sample holds a few counts of this clone. The V gene is TRBV2, the J gene TRBJ1-5; TRBD1 agrees at 7 bases. The V gene end was trimmed by 4 bases and the J gene end by 1 base; junction bases not matched to a gene: 4. The germline V gene has CDR1 SNHLY and CDR2 FYNNEI. The CDR3 runs to 15 residues. For the CDR3, the DNA is TGTGCCAGCAGTGTGGAGGGGGCAAGCAATCAGCCCCAGCATTTT. It specifies CASSVEGASNQPQHF.

The rearrangement joins TRBV29-1 to TRBJ1-5, with unresolved D. The CDR3 contains 14 residues. V lost 6 bases and J lost 0, with 12 bases in between. The germline CDR1 and CDR2 sequences are SQVTM and ANQGSEA. CDR3 nucleotides: TGCAGCGTATCCGAGACACATAGCAATCAGCCCCAGCATTTT. Encoded protein: CSVSETHSNQPQHF.

This rearrangement joins TRBV5-1 to TRBJ1-2; D gene uncertain. The CDR3 totals 14 residues. The V gene's germline CDR1 is SGHRS and CDR2 YFSETQ. Trimming pared 2 bases from V and 1 base from J, leaving 9 bases between. In nucleotides, the CDR3 is TGCGCCAGCAGCTTTAATGAGGGTAACTATGGCTACACCTTC. It specifies CASSFNEGNYGYTF.

This clone has only a few counts. This chain joins TRBV28 and TRBJ1-5, with D possibly being TRBD1 (5 bases). Trimming cost V 3 bases and J 9 bases, with 9 bases left between them. Germline CDR1 and CDR2: MDHEN and SYDVKM. This CDR3 region has 12 residues. The CDR3 DNA sequence: TGTGCCAGCAGTTTCCCCGGGGGGCCCCAGCATTTT. Protein: CASSFPGGPQHF.

The chain recombines TRBV6-1 with TRBJ2-7; 7 bases align to TRBD1. The CDR3 has 14 amino acids. Trimming cost V 7 bases and J 2 bases; bases outside gene matches: 8. Germline loops: CDR1 MNHNS, CDR2 SASEGT. CDR3: CASMAGTVAYEQYF. CDR3 bases: TGTGCCAGCATGGCCGGGACAGTAGCCTACGAGCAGTACTTC.

This clone was observed a few times. The V gene is TRBV19, the J gene TRBJ2-5, with 7 bases that match TRBD1. Looked up from germline, CDR1 is LNHDA and CDR2 is SQIVND (reference sequence). The CDR3 totals 14 residues. V shed 6 bases and J 2 bases; nucleotides not matched to a gene: 6. The CDR3, as DNA: TGTGCCAGTAGGTGGACAGGCCGACAAGAGACCCAGTACTTC. Protein sequence: CASRWTGRQETQYF.

V is TRBV18 and J is TRBJ2-1; no reliable D call. Germline V gene data show CDR1 as KGHSH and CDR2 as LQKENI. The CDR3 spans 15 residues. V was trimmed by 1 base and J by 6 bases, leaving 13 bases between them. CDR3 DNA: TGTGCCAGCTCACCACTGAAAAGCCCTCTCAATGAGCAGTTCTTC. Amino acids: CASSPLKSPLNEQFF.

The V call is TRBV25-1, the J call TRBJ1-2; weak D call: TRBD1 (5 bases). The germline CDR1 and CDR2 sequences are MGHDK and SYGVNS. V lost 3 bases and J lost 0, with 14 bases in between. The CDR3 spans 16 residues. CDR3 sequence (DNA): TGTGCCAGCAGTGAGGCAGGCGGGGCCGCTAACTATGGCTACACCTTC. Encoded protein: CASSEAGGAANYGYTF.

This clone was recorded at least ten times. V usage is TRBV30 and J usage is TRBJ2-3; 10 bases match TRBD2. Germline trimming cut 6 bases from V and 4 bases from J; bases unmatched to any gene: 7. CDR1 and CDR2 (germline): GTSNPN, SVGIG (reference sequence). This CDR3 is 14 amino acids long. CDR3 sequence: CACPSLAGADTQYF. In nucleotides, the CDR3 is TGTGCCTGCCCTAGCCTAGCGGGAGCAGATACGCAGTATTTT.

The chain uses TRBV5-1 and TRBJ1-2; TRBD1 agrees at 10 bases. Looked up from germline, CDR1 is SGHRS and CDR2 is YFSETQ. This CDR3 is 16 amino acids long. Germline trimming cut 4 bases from V and 7 bases from J; bases unmatched to any gene: 13. The CDR3 nucleotides are TGCGCCAGCAGCGGGGGACAGGGGAGTTTAGTATCTGGCTACACCTTC. Translation: CASSGGQGSLVSGYTF.

This clone was recorded a few times. The J gene is TRBJ2-1, the V gene TRBV11-1; weak D call: TRBD2 (5 bases). V lost 2 bases and J lost 7, with 9 bases in between. This CDR3 is built from 13 residues. Germline CDR1 is SGHAT and CDR2 is FQDESV (reference sequence). CDR3 DNA sequence: TGTGCCAGCAGCTTAACTAGTCAGAATGAGCAGTTCTTC. Translation: CASSLTSQNEQFF.

The genes are TRBV28 and TRBJ2-4; maybe TRBD2 (5 bases). The CDR3 is made up of 15 amino acids. From germline, CDR1 is MDHEN and CDR2 SYDVKM. V was shortened by 7 bases and J by 1 base, with 14 bases between the two germline ends. CDR3 sequence (DNA): TGTGCCAGCACGTACGGAGGAGGTGCCAAAAACATTCAGTACTTC. Translation gives CASTYGGGAKNIQYF.

The chain couples TRBV19 to TRBJ1-2, with D perhaps TRBD1 (6 bases). This CDR3 has 14 amino acids. The V end lost 6 bases, the J end lost 4 bases, and 15 bases lay between the germline ends. The V gene's germline CDR1 is LNHDA and CDR2 SQIVND (reference sequence). CDR3 amino acids: CASRGAGGPYGYTF. Written as DNA, the CDR3 is TGTGCCAGTAGGGGGGCAGGCGGGCCCTATGGCTACACCTTC.

This clone was seen a handful of times. The V and J genes are TRBV4-2 and TRBJ2-3; 7 bases align to TRBD2. Looked up from germline, CDR1 is LGHNA and CDR2 is YNFKEQ. This CDR3 spans 16 amino acids. V lost 0 bases to trimming and J lost 4 bases; unmatched junction nucleotides: 7. CDR3 DNA sequence: TGTGCCAGCAGCCAAGAGAAACTAGCGTCGGCAGATACGCAGTATTTT. Translating it yields CASSQEKLASADTQYF.

This clone turned up a few times. The chain employs TRBV5-1 and TRBJ1-2, with D maybe TRBD1 (6 bases). Looked up from germline, CDR1 is SGHRS and CDR2 is YFSETQ. The CDR3 has 15 amino acids. The germline V and J ends were trimmed by 2 bases and 7 bases, with 18 bases remaining between them. The DNA for the CDR3 is TGCGCCAGCAGCTTAGGAACGAACAGGGCCCTTGGCTACACCTTC. Translating gives CASSLGTNRALGYTF.

This clone was counted once. Other DNA sequences within the sample encode an identical CDR3. The chain links TRBV20-1 to TRBJ2-7, with 7 nucleotides matching TRBD1. The CDR3 is made up of 11 amino acids. Germline trimming cut 6 bases from V and 3 bases from J; bases unmatched to any gene: 2. Germline lookup yields CDR1 DFQATT and CDR2 SNEGSKA (reference sequence). The DNA for the CDR3 is TGCAGTGCAAGACAGGGCTACGAGCAGTACTTC. As protein: CSARQGYEQYF.